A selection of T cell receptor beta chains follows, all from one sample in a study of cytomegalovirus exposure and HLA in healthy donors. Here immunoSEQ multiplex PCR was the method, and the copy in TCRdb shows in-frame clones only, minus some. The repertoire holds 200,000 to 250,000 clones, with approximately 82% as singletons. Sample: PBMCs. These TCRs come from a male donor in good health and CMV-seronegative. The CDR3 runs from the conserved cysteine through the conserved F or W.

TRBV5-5,CASSLSILYEQYF
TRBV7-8,CASSGTVDYGYTF
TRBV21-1,CASSSRAYEQYF
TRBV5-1,CASSQRRPGTGGSYEQYF
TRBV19,CASSLSPREAFF
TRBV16,CASSQSIQGNQPQHF
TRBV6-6,CASTLDNRYEQYF
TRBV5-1,CASSYLAGGYEQYF
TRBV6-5,CASSYHAGDTEAFF
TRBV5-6,CASSLIQRGGPWSNEQFF
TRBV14,CASSERDRGGFGTQYF
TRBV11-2,CASSRGAVGSYEQYF
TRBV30,CAWSVWQDNQPQHF
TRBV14,CARTSGSAPSSEQYF
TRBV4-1,CASGRDRGQTNEKLFF
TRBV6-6,CASSYLAAYEQYF
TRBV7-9,CSSRTTGQEKLFF
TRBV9,CASSVGTGALEQYF
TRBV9,CASSVEVRGSYNEQFF
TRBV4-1,CASSQDTDLATQYF
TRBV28,CASSFTLANYEQYF
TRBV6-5,CASSYGQAATGELFF
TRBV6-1,CASSDEFTGPFGNTIYF
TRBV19,CASSNYGFTDTQYF
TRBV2,CASSEVRSTSGSYNEQFF
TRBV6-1,CASSEVKLTSYEQYF
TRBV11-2,CASSLDYGGEAFF
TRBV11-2,CASRTSAAAGVADTQYF
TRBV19,CASSSPSLGSGDTIYF
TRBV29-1,CSVLLANSYEQYF
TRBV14,CASSYPGLAYEQYF
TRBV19,CASSIKTAGAEAFF
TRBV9,CASSPLASLATDTQYF
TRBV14,CASSQATSQPQHF
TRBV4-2,CASSQEVLGQGDRREKLFF
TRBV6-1,CASSEQGQKTEAFF
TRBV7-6,CASSLIHSRQETQYF
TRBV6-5,CASSYSPVEEQYF
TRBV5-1,CASGTAVETEAFF
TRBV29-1,CSVRTGGQETQYF
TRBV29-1,CSAGTGGWSEAFF
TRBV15,CATSRDEADHTEAFF
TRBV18,CASSPPGGGQPQHF
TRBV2,CASSEGIAGLSYEQYF
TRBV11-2,CASSLNFVTGDGYTF
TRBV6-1,CASRSDSGTYGYTF
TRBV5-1,CASSFSSLAANTGELFF
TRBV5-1,CASSQTPQGWGTAYEQYF
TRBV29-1,CSVGTSGFYNEQFF
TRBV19,CASSDRTGGVETQYF
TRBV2,CASRLAGGEQYF
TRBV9,CASSAWDRASEQYF
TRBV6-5,CASNRTVAGYTF
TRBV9,CASSVIEGVMHNEQFF
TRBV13,CASSWEGRETQYF